These 3 T cell receptor beta chains were all obtained from the same sample, sequenced in a study of blood T cell repertoires in COVID-19. Data came from immunoSEQ multiplex PCR; TCRdb stores just in-frame clones and leaves some out. The sample includes 200,000 to 300,000 clones, 83% of them seen just once. The sample consisted of peripheral blood. The receptors shown here come from a human donor in a cohort sampled during active COVID-19.

The chain combines TRBV6-5 with TRBJ1-5; no reliable D call. Trimming took 6 bases from V and 0 from J, leaving 12 bases between them. The CDR3 totals 15 residues. Germline lookup yields CDR1 MNHEY and CDR2 SVGAGI. The CDR3 DNA sequence: TGTGCCAGCAGAAGCGAACCGGTTAGCAATCAGCCCCAGCATTTT. Translation: CASRSEPVSNQPQHF.

The chain uses TRBV6-5 and TRBJ1-5, with a weak D call TRBD1 (5 bases). Per germline, CDR1 MNHEY and CDR2 SVGAGI. Trimming pared 6 bases from V and 0 bases from J, leaving 9 bases between. This CDR3 contains 14 residues. CDR3 nucleotides: TGTGCCAGCAGCAAGGGGTATAGCAATCAGCCCCAGCATTTT. This gives the protein CASSKGYSNQPQHF.

This clone was observed at least ten times. The gene calls are TRBV23-1 and TRBJ2-7; maybe TRBD1 (5 bases). TRBV23-1 is an ORF for which the function is uncertain. V shed 8 bases and J shed 4 bases, with 12 bases lying between them. The CDR3 runs to 12 residues. CDR3 protein: CASDQPGYEQYF. The CDR3 DNA is TGCGCCAGCGACCAGCCAGGGTACGAGCAGTACTTC.